Detailed here is one T cell receptor beta chain. The sample originates from a study of blood T cell repertoires in COVID-19. Study as a whole: COVID-19 samples, acute and convalescent, were from the United States, Italy and Spain. PBMCs, B-cell-depleted T cells, or T cells were the source of the cDNA or gDNA that made up the material.

Original data processing: Scientists estimated how many nucleated cells there were by amplifying reference gene primers. The protocol was immunoSEQ multiplex PCR, while the TCRdb copy is restricted to in-frame clones and leaves out a portion. V and J calls and clone size come straight from that table; D and trimming were deduced from the DNA. The sample has more than 140,000 clones; around four fifths are singletons. The receptor was isolated from a human donor in a cohort sampled during active COVID-19. Sequenced: peripheral blood.

Here the CDR3 DNA reads TGTGCCAGCAGTTTAACAGGGAGCACTGAAGCTTTCTTT. It yields the protein CASSLTGSTEAFF. J is TRBJ1-1 and V is TRBV7-9, with D maybe TRBD1 (6 bases). Germline V gene sequence: CDR1 SEHNR, CDR2 FQNEAQ (reference sequence). This CDR3 contains 13 residues. V dropped 6 bases and J dropped 4 bases, with 12 bases sitting between them.